The 10 T cell receptor beta chains below come from one sample, sequenced in a study of blood T cells in healthy people across ages. It was with a sample-barcoded 5' primer and a J-beta primer mix that a second PCR of about 6 to 12 cycles was run. One entry per CDR3 protein, called by TCRdb with MiXCR from the 5' RACE reads. The sample has 600,000 to 800,000 distinct CDR3 sequences, 45% to 60% seen once; the top ten hold 13%. Sequenced material: blood. The receptor source for this set is a woman older than 75 in good health.

This chain links TRBV3-1 with TRBJ2-5, with no clear D. CDR1 and CDR2 from the germline V gene are LGHDT and YNNKEL (reference sequence). V was pared by 0 bases and J by 2 bases, with 10 bases between. This CDR3 is 15 amino acids long. CDR3 protein: CASSQDRATQETQYF. The CDR3 region has the DNA TGTGCCAGCAGCCAAGATCGGGCAACTCAAGAGACCCAGTACTTC.

CDR3 sequence (DNA): TGTGCCAGCAGTAAGACCCAGGGCTCCTACGAGCAGTACTTC. It is translated as CASSKTQGSYEQYF. The rearrangement uses TRBV28 and TRBJ2-4; maybe TRBD1 (5 bases). With the DNA end fitting TRBJ2-7 better, the J assignment may be wrong. The CDR3 extends over 14 amino acids. Per germline, CDR1 MDHEN and CDR2 SYDVKM.

The CDR3 here is CASSFRGGEGYEQYF. DNA for the CDR3: TGCGCCAGCAGCTTCCGCGGAGGGGAAGGCTACGAGCAGTACTTC. V usage is TRBV5-1 and J usage is TRBJ2-5; maybe TRBD2 (6 bases). Matching the DNA end better, TRBJ2-7 makes the J call doubtful. The V gene's germline CDR1 is SGHRS and CDR2 YFSETQ. The CDR3 covers 15 residues.

The chain uses TRBV28 and TRBJ1-1; D unresolved. The germline CDR1 and CDR2 sequences are MDHEN and SYDVKM. The CDR3 length is 13 residues. V lost 1 base and J 8 bases, leaving 11 bases between the germline ends. This CDR3 reads CASSLFTGKEAFF. The CDR3 coding sequence is TGTGCCAGCAGTTTATTTACGGGGAAAGAAGCTTTCTTT.

A single count supports this clonotype. The rearrangement links TRBV30 to TRBJ2-5; D not certain. The V gene lost 0 bases and the J gene lost 4 bases, with 12 bases spanning the gap. CDR1 is GTSNPN and CDR2 is SVGIG in the germline V gene (reference sequence). This CDR3 comprises 14 residues. The CDR3 sequence: CAWSVMRLAETQYF. The CDR3 DNA is TGTGCCTGGAGTGTAATGCGACTCGCAGAGACCCAGTACTTC.

The chain employs TRBV20-1 and TRBJ2-5, with TRBD2 matching over 13 bases. From germline, CDR1 is DFQATT and CDR2 SNEGSKA (reference sequence). Trimming removed 2 bases from V and 5 bases from J; junction bases left unmatched: 8. The CDR3 covers 16 residues. CDR3 nucleotides: TGCAGTGCTAGACCGCCGACTAGCGGGAGGCTCGAGACCCAGTACTTC. Its translation: CSARPPTSGRLETQYF.

This chain connects TRBV10-3 to TRBJ1-2, with 9 bases matching TRBD1. The CDR3 runs to 16 residues. Trimming cost V 3 bases and J 8 bases; bases outside gene matches: 13. The germline V gene encodes CDR1 ENHRY and CDR2 SYGVKD. CDR3 region: CAISEDIGTGSRGYTF. In nucleotides, the CDR3 is TGTGCCATCAGTGAAGATATAGGGACAGGGTCAAGGGGCTACACCTTC.

The rearrangement joins TRBV5-1 to TRBJ2-1; tentatively, D is TRBD1 (6 bases). Germline assignment: CDR1 SGHRS and CDR2 YFSETQ. The CDR3 contains 13 residues. V gave up 4 bases and J gave up 6 bases, with 11 bases separating them. Here the CDR3 reads CASSTRQANEQFF. CDR3 DNA sequence: TGCGCCAGCAGCACCCGACAGGCCAATGAGCAGTTCTTC.

This chain connects TRBV7-3 to TRBJ2-2; no firm D call. Trimming took off 7 bases at V and 6 bases at J, with 15 bases between the two ends. Germline lookup yields CDR1 SGHTA and CDR2 FQGTGA. This CDR3 is built from 14 residues. CDR3 sequence reads: CASTLSGGAGELFF. Written as DNA, the CDR3 is TGTGCCAGCACCCTATCGGGCGGTGCCGGGGAGCTGTTTTTT.

There are many counts of this clonotype. The chain employs TRBV3-1 and TRBJ2-7, with D uncertain. Trimming pared 7 bases from V and 2 bases from J, leaving 27 bases between. The germline CDR1 and CDR2 sequences are LGHDT and YNNKEL (reference sequence). The CDR3 is 18 amino acids. The CDR3 coding sequence is TGTGCCAGCACTCGAAGGTTGGGCAGCCCCTTTGGCCCCTACGAGCAGTACTTC. This codes for CASTRRLGSPFGPYEQYF.